These 16 T cell receptor beta chains were sequenced from one sample in a study of cytomegalovirus exposure and HLA in healthy donors. Assay used: immunoSEQ multiplex PCR; TCRdb lists only in-frame clones, some missing. This table has over 100,000 clones, roughly 87% appearing once. Material: PBMCs. These receptors originate from a woman aged 18-35 years in good health and CMV-seronegative.

V is TRBV7-9 and J is TRBJ1-1, with D possibly matching TRBD1 (6 bases). Germline values: CDR1 SEHNR, CDR2 FQNEAQ (reference sequence). The length of the CDR3 is 15 residues. Trimming removed 5 bases at V and 0 bases at J, with 13 bases between. CDR3: CASSLQGAMNTEAFF. CDR3 in DNA: TGTGCCAGCAGCCTACAGGGAGCCATGAACACTGAAGCTTTCTTT.

Concerning this clone: The final CDR3 position lacks the conserved phenylalanine or tryptophan, pointing to a likely read error. The DNA is left out, because the CDR3 cannot be placed on it with certainty; the CDR3 is given as TCRdb lists it. This chain uses TRBV7-9 with TRBJ2-3; the table names TRBD1, a call not compared with the DNA. The CDR3 has 11 residues if both end residues are counted. The V gene's germline CDR1 is SEHNR and CDR2 FQNEAQ (reference sequence). CDR3 amino acids: CASSLGFRLHS.

The CDR3 region has the DNA TGTGCCAGCAGTTCCCCATTGGGGCGCTATGGCTACACCTTC. This sequence encodes CASSSPLGRYGYTF. The chain combines TRBV6-5 with TRBJ1-2, with a weak D call TRBD1 (5 bases). CDR1 MNHEY and CDR2 SVGAGI come from the germline V gene. There are 14 residues in the CDR3. Trimming removed 4 bases at V and 4 bases at J, with 13 bases between.

The CDR3 DNA is TGTGCCAGCAGCCAAGATTGGGAGACTAGCGGGGGCCCTCGCGGTAACAATGAGCAGTTCTTC. Its translation is CASSQDWETSGGPRGNNEQFF. This chain links TRBV4-2 with TRBJ2-1, with 12 bases identical to TRBD2. CDR1 and CDR2 (germline): LGHNA, YNFKEQ. V lost 0 bases and J lost 5; bases outside the gene matches: 17. The CDR3 length is 21 residues.

The rearrangement uses TRBV10-3 and TRBJ1-1; D might be TRBD1 (6 bases). The CDR3 runs 17 residues. V shed 4 bases and J shed 0 bases, with 18 bases lying between them. Germline V lookup: CDR1 ENHRY, CDR2 SYGVKD. The CDR3 bases are TGTGCCATCAGTGCAAGTGGACAGCGCTCTCTGAACACTGAAGCTTTCTTT. This codes for CAISASGQRSLNTEAFF.

The chain links TRBV7-3 to TRBJ1-5; perhaps TRBD1 as D (6 bases). The CDR3 has 13 residues. Germline V gene sequence: CDR1 SGHTA, CDR2 FQGTGA. The ends were cut back, 1 base at V and 5 bases at J, with 6 bases in the middle. The CDR3 DNA is TGTGCCAGCAGCTTAAGACAGGATCAGCCCCAGCATTTT. It codes for CASSLRQDQPQHF.

The CDR3 protein is CASSLNPASGGLAKNIQYF. The CDR3 DNA follows: TGTGCCAGCAGCTTAAATCCTGCTAGCGGGGGTCTAGCCAAAAACATTCAGTACTTC. The rearrangement links TRBV7-3 to TRBJ2-4, with 10 positions matching TRBD2. The CDR3 runs to 19 residues. The V segment lost 1 base and the J segment 0 bases; nucleotides outside the gene matches: 9. Germline CDR1 reads SGHTA; CDR2 reads FQGTGA.

The chain employs TRBV5-4 and TRBJ1-2; D ambiguous. Germline V lookup: CDR1 SGHNT, CDR2 YYREEE (reference sequence). V lost 4 bases, J lost 5 bases, and 9 bases lay in between. There are 12 residues in the CDR3. This CDR3 reads CASSPGGYGYTF. CDR3 bases: TGTGCCAGCAGCCCGGGCGGGTATGGCTACACCTTC.

This chain connects TRBV2 to TRBJ2-5; possible D gene TRBD2, 6 bases. Germline V CDR1 and CDR2: SNHLY, FYNNEI. Trimming left V 3 bases short and J 4 bases short, with 9 bases between. This CDR3 region has 13 residues. The CDR3 bases are TGTGCCAGCAGTGACGTCGGGGGAGAGACCCAGTACTTC. This sequence encodes CASSDVGGETQYF.

The chain joins TRBV5-1 to TRBJ1-6; D call uncertain. Germline V lookup: CDR1 SGHRS, CDR2 YFSETQ. The CDR3 spans 16 residues. Trimming pared 0 bases from V and 6 bases from J, leaving 13 bases between. CDR3 coding DNA: TGCGCCAGCAGCTTGGATGACCCGGGAGGTAATTCACCCCTCCACTTT. Residues: CASSLDDPGGNSPLHF.

This clone was detected only once. The rearrangement uses TRBV7-2 and TRBJ1-1, with TRBD1 matching over 7 bases. Losses at the gene ends were 2 bases for V and 3 bases for J; bases not matched to a gene: 12. The length of the CDR3 is 17 residues. Looked up from germline, CDR1 is SGHTA and CDR2 is FQGNSA. CDR3: CASSLRVGGGRDTEAFF. CDR3 sequence (DNA): TGTGCCAGCAGCTTACGAGTAGGGGGCGGGCGGGACACTGAAGCTTTCTTT.

This rearrangement joins TRBV19 to TRBJ2-3; tentatively, D is TRBD2 (6 bases). CDR3 length: 12 amino acids. CDR1 and CDR2 from the germline V gene are LNHDA and SQIVND (reference sequence). Trimming removed 5 bases from V and 6 bases from J, with 9 bases in between. CDR3 in amino acids: CASSERGDTQYF. CDR3 DNA: TGTGCCAGTAGTGAACGGGGGGATACGCAGTATTTT.

The chain combines TRBV29-1 with TRBJ1-6, with 7 bases fitting TRBD1. CDR1 SQVTM and CDR2 ANQGSEA come from the germline V gene. V was pared by 5 bases and J by 1 base, with 5 bases of the junction left unmatched. The CDR3 has 15 amino acids. The CDR3: CSVSTGDSYNSPLHF. The CDR3 bases are TGCAGCGTTTCTACAGGGGATTCCTATAATTCACCCCTCCACTTT.

This sequence joins TRBV6-1 and TRBJ2-3; D perhaps matches TRBD2 (5 bases). The V end lost 1 base, the J end lost 6 bases, and 14 bases lay between the germline ends. Germline V gives CDR1 MNHNS, CDR2 SASEGT. The CDR3 is 15 amino acids. This chain's CDR3 is CASSEGTSFDDTQYF. The DNA for the CDR3 is TGTGCCAGCAGTGAAGGGACTTCTTTCGACGATACGCAGTATTTT.

This clone has a handful of counts. J is TRBJ1-5 and V is TRBV5-4; D ambiguous. The V end lost 2 bases, the J end lost 0 bases, and 9 bases lay between the germline ends. The germline gives CDR1 SGHNT, CDR2 YYREEE (reference sequence). There are 15 residues in the CDR3. CDR3 in DNA: TGTGCCAGCAGCTTAAAGAGGAATAGCAATCAGCCCCAGCATTTT. This gives the protein CASSLKRNSNQPQHF.

The chain couples TRBV13 to TRBJ2-7, with TRBD1 matching over 9 bases. The CDR3 has 15 amino acids. Losses at the gene ends were 3 bases for V and 3 bases for J; bases not matched to a gene: 6. In germline, CDR1 is PRHDT, CDR2 FYEKMQ (reference sequence). The CDR3 DNA sequence: TGTGCCAGCAGCTTTTCCGGACAGGGGCACTACGAGCAGTACTTC. It is translated as CASSFSGQGHYEQYF.